These T cell receptor beta chains were read from a single sample in a study of blood T cell repertoires in COVID-19. TCRdb's table, derived via immunoSEQ multiplex PCR, lists solely in-frame clones and lacks some. The table has roughly 200,000 clones, about nine tenths seen once; the top ten hold 7.2%. Sample: PBMCs or T cells enriched from blood (not recorded which). The receptors stem from a man in his thirties or forties in a cohort exposed to, infected with or recovered from COVID-19 (not recorded which). The CDR3 runs from the conserved cysteine through the conserved F or W. A D gene is named only where the DNA matches it firmly. For some rows the clone size is stated as once, few or many, or as a class when expanded; others skip it.

J gene: TRBJ1-2
V gene: TRBV14
clone size: .
D gene: .
CDR3 protein: CASSRNGDFGDYGYTF
CDR3 DNA: TGTGCCAGCAGCAGAAACGGGGACTTCGGAGACTATGGCTACACCTTC

J gene: TRBJ2-2
V gene: TRBV12-3/TRBV12-4
clone size: once
D gene: .
CDR3 protein: CASIAENTGELFF
CDR3 DNA: TGTGCCAGCATAGCGGAAAACACCGGGGAGCTGTTTTTT

J gene: TRBJ2-3
V gene: TRBV9
clone size: .
D gene: TRBD2
CDR3 protein: CASSQGLAGVVTDTQYF
CDR3 DNA: TGTGCCAGCAGCCAGGGACTAGCGGGAGTCGTGACAGATACGCAGTATTTT

J gene: TRBJ1-6
V gene: TRBV5-6
clone size: .
D gene: TRBD1
CDR3 protein: CASDTGGGSLHF
CDR3 DNA: TGTGCCAGCGACACAGGGGGTGGGTCCCTCCACTTT

J gene: TRBJ2-7
V gene: TRBV6-1
clone size: medium-sized
D gene: .
CDR3 protein: CASSDQFPVQTYEQYF
CDR3 DNA: TGTGCCAGCAGTGATCAGTTCCCAGTTCAAACCTACGAGCAGTACTTC

J gene: TRBJ1-6
V gene: TRBV9
clone size: .
D gene: TRBD1
CDR3 protein: CASSDGTVSNSPLHF
CDR3 DNA: TGTGCCAGCAGCGATGGGACAGTTTCTAATTCACCCCTCCACTTT

J gene: TRBJ1-2
V gene: TRBV9
clone size: .
D gene: .
CDR3 protein: CASSGEGGYGYTF
CDR3 DNA: TGTGCCAGCTCAGGTGAGGGTGGTTATGGCTACACCTTC

J gene: TRBJ1-1
V gene: TRBV11-3
clone size: .
D gene: .
CDR3 protein: CASSFASNTEAFF
CDR3 DNA: TGTGCCAGCAGCTTTGCGTCGAACACTGAAGCTTTCTTT

J gene: TRBJ2-7
V gene: TRBV11-2
clone size: .
D gene: .
CDR3 protein: CASSFPRSYEQYF
CDR3 DNA: TGTGCCAGCAGCTTTCCCCGGTCCTACGAGCAGTACTTC

J gene: TRBJ1-2
V gene: TRBV19
clone size: .
D gene: TRBD1
CDR3 protein: CASSIGNRGRDYGYTF
CDR3 DNA: TGTGCCAGTAGTATAGGAAACAGGGGGCGCGACTATGGCTACACCTTC

J gene: TRBJ2-3
V gene: TRBV5-1
clone size: .
D gene: .
CDR3 protein: CASSLANGNAPGTDTQYF
CDR3 DNA: TGCGCCAGCAGCTTGGCCAATGGTAACGCACCGGGCACAGATACGCAGTATTTT

J gene: TRBJ1-1
V gene: TRBV5-1
clone size: .
D gene: TRBD1
CDR3 protein: CASSSLPGTVNTEAFF
CDR3 DNA: TGCGCCAGCAGCTCCCTCCCGGGGACAGTGAACACTGAAGCTTTCTTT

J gene: TRBJ2-2
V gene: TRBV23-1
clone size: .
D gene: .
CDR3 protein: CASSQSLEASNTGELFF
CDR3 DNA: TGCGCCAGCAGTCAATCTTTAGAGGCTTCGAACACCGGGGAGCTGTTTTTT

J gene: TRBJ2-5
V gene: TRBV19
clone size: .
D gene: .
CDR3 protein: CASSPWGRAQETQYF
CDR3 DNA: TGTGCCAGTAGCCCCTGGGGCAGGGCGCAAGAGACCCAGTACTTC

J gene: TRBJ1-4
V gene: TRBV19
clone size: .
D gene: .
CDR3 protein: CASNQQWGGEKLFF
CDR3 DNA: TGTGCCAGCAATCAACAGTGGGGAGGTGAAAAACTGTTTTTT

J gene: TRBJ2-7
V gene: TRBV3-1/TRBV3-2
clone size: .
D gene: .
CDR3 protein: CASSQGYRTPEQYF
CDR3 DNA: TGTGCCAGCAGCCAAGGTTACAGGACCCCCGAGCAGTACTTC

J gene: TRBJ1-2
V gene: TRBV5-8
clone size: .
D gene: .
CDR3 protein: CASSLLRGVKGYTF
CDR3 DNA: TGTGCCAGCAGCTTGCTCAGGGGAGTAAAGGGCTACACCTTC

J gene: TRBJ2-1
V gene: TRBV7-8
clone size: once
D gene: .
CDR3 protein: CASSPDSYYNEQFF
CDR3 DNA: TGTGCCAGCAGCCCGGACTCCTACTACAATGAGCAGTTCTTC

J gene: TRBJ1-5
V gene: TRBV18
clone size: once
D gene: .
CDR3 protein: CASSPLPGSHNNQPQHF
CDR3 DNA: TGTGCCAGCTCACCCCTACCAGGGTCCCATAACAATCAGCCCCAGCATTTT

J gene: TRBJ2-7
V gene: TRBV5-1
clone size: .
D gene: TRBD2
CDR3 protein: CASSQSGSANEQYF
CDR3 DNA: TGCGCCAGCAGTCAGAGCGGGAGCGCCAACGAGCAGTACTTC

J gene: TRBJ2-1
V gene: TRBV7-3
clone size: once
D gene: .
CDR3 protein: CASSLSQGQYKEQFF
CDR3 DNA: TGTGCCAGCAGCTTAAGCCAGGGGCAGTACAAAGAGCAGTTCTTC

J gene: TRBJ1-2
V gene: TRBV19
clone size: .
D gene: .
CDR3 protein: CASSTKTDRPYGYTF
CDR3 DNA: TGTGCCAGTAGTACAAAAACTGACAGACCCTATGGCTACACCTTC

J gene: TRBJ1-4
V gene: TRBV3-1/TRBV3-2
clone size: .
D gene: .
CDR3 protein: CASSQGTVNEKLFF
CDR3 DNA: TGTGCCAGCAGCCAAGGGACTGTAAATGAAAAACTGTTTTTT

J gene: TRBJ1-3
V gene: TRBV11-2
clone size: .
D gene: .
CDR3 protein: CATKDFPSGNTIYF
CDR3 DNA: TGTGCCACCAAGGACTTCCCGTCTGGAAACACCATATATTTT

J gene: TRBJ2-7
V gene: TRBV4-2
clone size: few
D gene: .
CDR3 protein: CASSQVGARLYF
CDR3 DNA: TGTGCCAGCAGCCAAGTGGGAGCTCGGTTGTACTTC

J gene: TRBJ2-7
V gene: TRBV7-9
clone size: .
D gene: TRBD2
CDR3 protein: CASSSPTISSGRPWEQYF
CDR3 DNA: TGTGCCAGCAGCTCCCCCACAATCTCTAGCGGGAGACCGTGGGAGCAGTACTTC

J gene: TRBJ2-7
V gene: TRBV28
clone size: .
D gene: TRBD2
CDR3 protein: CASRTSGFAYEQYF
CDR3 DNA: TGTGCCAGCAGGACTAGCGGGTTTGCCTACGAGCAGTACTTC

J gene: TRBJ2-7
V gene: TRBV6-5
clone size: .
D gene: .
CDR3 protein: CASGGGGPNTEQYF
CDR3 DNA: TGTGCCAGCGGAGGCGGAGGGCCTAATACCGAGCAGTACTTC

J gene: TRBJ2-7
V gene: TRBV24-1
clone size: .
D gene: TRBD2
CDR3 protein: CATSDLSGASSYEQYF
CDR3 DNA: TGTGCCACCAGTGACCTTAGCGGGGCCTCCTCCTACGAGCAGTACTTC

J gene: TRBJ2-3
V gene: TRBV4-2
clone size: .
D gene: .
CDR3 protein: CASRQRTSTDTQYF
CDR3 DNA: TGTGCCAGCAGGCAGCGGACTAGCACAGATACGCAGTATTTT

J gene: TRBJ1-5
V gene: TRBV2
clone size: .
D gene: .
CDR3 protein: CASSRTSSNQPQHF
CDR3 DNA: TGTGCCAGCAGTCGGACATCTAGCAATCAGCCCCAGCATTTT

J gene: TRBJ2-5
V gene: TRBV11-1
clone size: .
D gene: TRBD1
CDR3 protein: CASSPTGGRETQYF
CDR3 DNA: TGTGCCAGCAGCCCCACAGGGGGACGGGAGACCCAGTACTTC

J gene: TRBJ1-2
V gene: TRBV9
clone size: once
D gene: .
CDR3 protein: CASSVGRGNYGYTF
CDR3 DNA: TGTGCCAGCAGCGTAGGTCGGGGTAACTATGGCTACACCTTC

J gene: TRBJ2-1
V gene: TRBV19
clone size: few
D gene: .
CDR3 protein: CASSRRRDSYYNEQFF
CDR3 DNA: TGTGCCAGTAGTCGAAGGAGGGACTCGTACTACAATGAGCAGTTCTTC

J gene: TRBJ2-7
V gene: TRBV9
clone size: .
D gene: .
CDR3 protein: CASSPFSNSQQYF
CDR3 DNA: TGTGCCAGCAGCCCCTTCTCGAATAGCCAGCAGTACTTC

J gene: TRBJ2-7
V gene: TRBV3-1/TRBV3-2
clone size: .
D gene: .
CDR3 protein: CASSQGHQRPYEQYF
CDR3 DNA: TGTGCCAGCAGCCAGGGACACCAAAGGCCCTACGAGCAGTACTTC

J gene: TRBJ1-2
V gene: TRBV28
clone size: .
D gene: .
CDR3 protein: CASSLGLSTLGYTF
CDR3 DNA: TGTGCCAGCAGTTTGGGGCTTTCGACTTTGGGCTACACCTTC

J gene: TRBJ1-2
V gene: TRBV2
clone size: .
D gene: .
CDR3 protein: CASRPYGQQRRYGYTF
CDR3 DNA: TGTGCCAGCAGGCCCTACGGTCAGCAAAGGAGATATGGCTACACCTTC

J gene: TRBJ2-1
V gene: TRBV18
clone size: .
D gene: TRBD1
CDR3 protein: CASSPLHLWPKSDRIYNEQFF
CDR3 DNA: TGTGCCAGCTCACCCCTTCATCTGTGGCCTAAATCGGACAGGATCTACAATGAGCAGTTCTTC